These 8 T cell receptor beta chains share one sample of origin, sequenced in a study of blood T cell repertoires in COVID-19. The data were produced by immunoSEQ multiplex PCR, yet TCRdb's version contains in-frame clones alone and is incomplete. The table has 260,000 or so clones, 83% seen once; the top ten hold approximately 6%. Sequencing was performed on peripheral blood. These receptors all stem from an older man with acute or convalescent COVID-19.

As concerns this clone: The same CDR3 arises from other DNA sequences in this sample as well. This CDR3 reads CASSLVGGSYNEQFF. CDR3 in DNA: TGTGCCAGCAGCTTAGTTGGGGGGTCCTACAATGAGCAGTTCTTC. This chain uses TRBV7-2 with TRBJ2-1; a possible D gene is TRBD2 (6 bases). Germline CDR1 and CDR2: SGHTA and FQGNSA. CDR3 size: 15 residues. The ends were cut back, 1 base at V and 1 base at J, with 8 bases in the middle.

J is TRBJ2-3 and V is TRBV5-8; tentative D call: TRBD2 (6 bases). The ends were cut back, 7 bases at V and 4 bases at J, with 10 bases in the middle. The length of the CDR3 is 12 residues. Germline CDR1 SGHTS, CDR2 YDEGEE. CDR3 bases: TGTGCCAGCGGCGGCGGGGCAGATACGCAGTATTTT. Its translation is CASGGGADTQYF.

The CDR3 region has the DNA TGTGCCAGCACCCCAACAGGGGTTGATGAAAAACTGTTTTTT. Translating gives CASTPTGVDEKLFF. This chain links TRBV28 with TRBJ1-4, with TRBD1 matching over 7 bases. J was trimmed by 6 bases and V by 7 bases; bases with no gene match: 8. The CDR3 totals 14 residues. Looked up from germline, CDR1 is MDHEN and CDR2 is SYDVKM.

This chain uses TRBV6-5 with TRBJ2-5; possibly TRBD1 for D (6 bases). The CDR3 totals 14 residues. Germline V gives CDR1 MNHEY, CDR2 SVGAGI. Trimming left V 4 bases short and J 5 bases short, with 14 bases between. The CDR3 sequence is CASSLDRMPETQYF. CDR3 DNA sequence: TGTGCCAGCAGTTTAGACAGGATGCCGGAGACCCAGTACTTC.

The CDR3 spells CASSPSRSSGANVLTF. Written as DNA, the CDR3 is TGTGCCAGCAGCCCCTCTCGGTCCTCTGGGGCCAACGTCCTGACTTTC. The rearrangement uses TRBV28 and TRBJ2-6; D unclear. Germline lookup yields CDR1 MDHEN and CDR2 SYDVKM. V was trimmed by 6 bases and J by 0 bases, leaving 12 bases between them. The length of the CDR3 is 16 residues.

This clone was found a few times. Other DNA sequences within the sample encode an identical CDR3. The chain couples TRBV27 to TRBJ1-5, with 7 bases matching TRBD1. The CDR3 spans 15 residues. The V segment lost 6 bases and the J segment 0 bases; nucleotides outside the gene matches: 5. Germline CDR1 reads MNHEY; CDR2 reads SMNVEV (reference sequence). The CDR3 DNA reads TGTGCCAGCAGACCGGGACAGCTTAGCAATCAGCCCCAGCATTTT. This gives the protein CASRPGQLSNQPQHF.

The rearrangement links TRBV2 to TRBJ2-1, with 8 bases matching TRBD1. CDR3 length equals 13 residues. Germline V gives CDR1 SNHLY, CDR2 FYNNEI. V lost 8 bases to trimming and J lost 8 bases; unmatched junction nucleotides: 8. DNA of the CDR3: TGTGCCAGCGGCGGGACAGGCCTCCATGAGCAGTTCTTC. Translating it yields CASGGTGLHEQFF.

The chain employs TRBV10-2 and TRBJ2-2; 12 bases are a match to TRBD2. In germline, CDR1 is WSHSY, CDR2 SAAADI. V was clipped by 7 bases and J by 4 bases; unmatched bases: 10. The CDR3 consists of 17 residues. CDR3 region: CASKPSGGAAGTGELFF. In DNA, the CDR3 is TGCGCCAGCAAACCTAGCGGGGGGGCCGCGGGCACCGGGGAGCTGTTTTTT.